These T cell receptor beta chains were read from a single sample in a study of early T cells in non-severe SARS-CoV-2 infection. TCRdb redid the calling of the 5' RACE reads with MiXCR, one entry per CDR3 protein. Of over 70,000 distinct CDR3 sequences in the sample, about 15% are singletons; the top ten hold 6.5% to 8.5%. Input material: whole blood. All receptors come from an adult who was a healthcare worker with PCR-confirmed SARS-CoV-2 infection or an uninfected control (not recorded which). The CDR3 runs from the conserved cysteine through the conserved F or W. The D gene is left open where the match is weak. Size values are once, few and many counts, or a class for expanded clones, and some rows have none.

d_call	v_call	clone_size	j_call	cdr3_aa	cdr3_nt
TRBD1	TRBV24-1	.	TRBJ2-7	CATSDPRGQSYEQYF	TGTGCCACCAGTGATCCTCGGGGACAGTCCTACGAGCAGTACTTC
TRBD1	TRBV10-3	medium-sized	TRBJ1-5	CAISERQGSNQPQHF	TGTGCCATCAGTGAACGACAGGGCTCAAATCAGCCCCAGCATTTT
TRBD1	TRBV18	many	TRBJ1-1	CASSPASGQGFFPKNTEAFF	TGTGCCAGCTCCCCAGCCTCGGGACAGGGATTCTTCCCAAAGAACACTGAAGCTTTCTTT
.	TRBV7-3	many	TRBJ1-1	CASSSTLNTEAFF	TGTGCCAGCAGCTCCACCTTGAACACTGAAGCTTTCTTT
TRBD2	TRBV28	.	TRBJ2-2	CASRSTSGSGSTGELFF	TGTGCCAGCAGGTCCACTAGCGGGAGCGGGAGCACCGGGGAGCTGTTTTTT
.	TRBV12-3/TRBV12-4	.	TRBJ1-6	CASKRELYSPLHF	TGTGCCAGCAAACGGGAGTTGTATTCACCCCTCCACTTT
.	TRBV10-3	.	TRBJ2-5	CAISGGRGETQYF	TGTGCCATCAGTGGGGGCAGGGGAGAGACCCAGTACTTC
.	TRBV12-3/TRBV12-4	.	TRBJ2-7	CASNHSYEQYF	TGTGCCAGCAATCATTCCTACGAGCAGTACTTC
.	TRBV6-1	many	TRBJ1-5	CASSPRESGQPQHF	TGTGCCAGCAGTCCCAGGGAAAGTGGGCAGCCCCAGCATTTT
TRBD2	TRBV5-1	.	TRBJ2-7	CASSGTAGEKQYF	TGCGCCAGCAGCGGAACAGCGGGAGAAAAGCAGTACTTC
TRBD1	TRBV6-5	many	TRBJ2-2	CASSYRGQGGTGELFF	TGTGCCAGCAGTTATAGGGGACAGGGAGGCACCGGGGAGCTGTTTTTT
TRBD2	TRBV11-2	many	TRBJ2-7	CASSSGLVIHEQYF	TGTGCCAGCAGTTCGGGACTAGTAATCCACGAGCAGTACTTC
.	TRBV28	few	TRBJ1-3	CASSLVGTRSGNTIYF	TGTGCCAGCAGTCTAGTGGGGACCCGCTCTGGAAACACCATATATTTT
TRBD1	TRBV7-9	many	TRBJ1-4	CASSPRDRLNEKLFF	TGTGCCAGCAGCCCCCGGGACAGACTTAATGAAAAACTGTTTTTT
.	TRBV27	.	TRBJ2-7	CASSLLGITYEQYF	TGTGCCAGCAGTTTATTGGGGATCACCTACGAGCAGTACTTC
.	TRBV19	many	TRBJ2-2	CASSIPGLQNTGELFF	TGTGCCAGTAGTATACCCGGACTGCAGAACACCGGGGAGCTGTTTTTT
.	TRBV5-1	few	TRBJ1-1	CASSLEQENTEAFF	TGCGCCAGCAGCTTGGAGCAGGAAAACACTGAAGCTTTCTTT
TRBD2	TRBV2	.	TRBJ2-7	CASSATSGSPYEQYF	TGTGCCAGCAGCGCTACTAGCGGGAGCCCCTACGAGCAGTACTTC
TRBD2	TRBV24-1	many	TRBJ2-1	CATSKVSGSGAYNEQFF	TGTGCCACCAGTAAAGTAAGCGGAAGCGGGGCCTACAATGAGCAGTTCTTC
TRBD1	TRBV12-3/TRBV12-4	few	TRBJ2-5	CASSPGEDRDETQYF	TGTGCCAGCAGCCCCGGGGAAGACAGGGATGAGACCCAGTACTTC
.	TRBV18	many	TRBJ2-7	CASSPSGSSYEQYF	TGTGCCAGCTCACCAAGTGGCAGCTCCTACGAGCAGTACTTC
.	TRBV6-5	.	TRBJ1-4	CASRRAPREKLFF	TGTGCCAGCCGCCGGGCCCCCCGTGAAAAACTGTTTTTT
.	TRBV7-6	many	TRBJ1-2	CASSWRAKGDYGYTF	TGTGCCAGCAGCTGGAGGGCAAAAGGGGACTATGGCTACACCTTC
TRBD2	TRBV28	few	TRBJ2-7	CASSPGLAGRYEQYF	TGTGCCAGCAGTCCTGGACTAGCGGGCCGCTACGAGCAGTACTTC
.	TRBV14	few	TRBJ2-7	CASSHHLYEQYF	TGTGCCAGCAGCCACCACCTCTACGAGCAGTACTTC
TRBD2	TRBV27	many	TRBJ2-1	CASSLGLASGRMWSYNEQFF	TGTGCCAGCAGTTTAGGATTGGCTAGCGGGAGAATGTGGTCCTACAATGAGCAGTTCTTC
.	TRBV10-3	few	TRBJ2-7	CAISGDSSYEQYF	TGTGCCATCAGTGGGGACTCTTCCTACGAGCAGTACTTC
.	TRBV7-6	.	TRBJ1-1	CASSPQEVRTEAFF	TGTGCCAGCAGCCCCCAGGAGGTCAGGACTGAAGCTTTCTTT
.	TRBV5-4	many	TRBJ2-5	CASSLGRETQYF	TGTGCCAGCAGCTTGGGAAGAGAGACCCAGTACTTC
TRBD2	TRBV25-1	many	TRBJ2-7	CASSVSLPSGRTYEQYF	TGTGCCAGCAGTGTTTCCCTTCCTAGCGGGAGGACCTACGAGCAGTACTTC
.	TRBV27	few	TRBJ2-5	CASSHSGNQETQYF	TGTGCCAGCAGCCACTCAGGGAACCAAGAGACCCAGTACTTC
TRBD2	TRBV29-1	few	TRBJ2-3	CSVGTSGVEYF	TGCAGCGTTGGGACTAGCGGGGTGGAGTATTTT
TRBD2	TRBV5-1	.	TRBJ2-1	CASSYPGLAGGFYSYNEQFF	TGCGCCAGCAGCTATCCGGGACTAGCGGGAGGTTTCTACTCCTACAATGAGCAGTTCTTC
.	TRBV5-1	.	TRBJ1-2	CASSLVAGEDYGYTF	TGCGCCAGCAGCTTGGTTGCAGGAGAAGACTATGGCTACACCTTC
.	TRBV18	.	TRBJ1-5	CASTPSVQSNQPQHF	TGTGCCAGCACACCTTCGGTACAGAGCAATCAGCCCCAGCATTTT
.	TRBV28	few	TRBJ2-7	CASSPTSYEQYF	TGTGCCAGCAGCCCGACTAGCTACGAGCAGTACTTC
.	TRBV9	once	TRBJ2-5	CASSQTSAYQETQYF	TGTGCCAGCAGCCAGACGTCGGCGTACCAAGAGACCCAGTACTTC
TRBD2	TRBV5-4	.	TRBJ2-2	CASSLKTSLGELFF	TGTGCCAGCAGCTTGAAGACTAGCCTTGGGGAGCTGTTTTTT
.	TRBV27	few	TRBJ1-1	CASSLSFHPLNTEAFF	TGTGCCAGCAGTTTATCTTTCCACCCTCTGAACACTGAAGCTTTCTTT
.	TRBV7-9	.	TRBJ2-1	CASRRTRSDEQFF	TGTGCCAGCAGACGTACTAGGTCGGATGAGCAGTTCTTC
.	TRBV9	many	TRBJ1-4	CASSGGEKLFF	TGTGCCAGCAGCGGAGGCGAAAAACTGTTTTTT
.	TRBV15	.	TRBJ1-5	CATSRVPIRGQPQHF	TGTGCCACCAGCAGAGTTCCAATCAGAGGGCAGCCCCAGCATTTT
.	TRBV12-3/TRBV12-4	few	TRBJ1-1	CASSAHGGTEAFF	TGTGCCAGCAGTGCCCATGGGGGCACTGAAGCTTTCTTT
TRBD2	TRBV28	few	TRBJ2-7	CASSPGGSYEQYF	TGTGCCAGCAGTCCGGGGGGGTCCTACGAGCAGTACTTC
.	TRBV7-6	few	TRBJ1-3	CASSLARARASGNTIYF	TGTGCCAGCAGCTTAGCGCGGGCAAGGGCGTCTGGAAACACCATATATTTT
TRBD2	TRBV27	many	TRBJ2-7	CASSREVAFYEQYF	TGTGCCAGCAGTCGGGAGGTGGCATTCTACGAGCAGTACTTC
.	TRBV7-2	many	TRBJ2-3	CASRASDTQYF	TGTGCCAGCCGAGCTTCAGATACGCAGTATTTT